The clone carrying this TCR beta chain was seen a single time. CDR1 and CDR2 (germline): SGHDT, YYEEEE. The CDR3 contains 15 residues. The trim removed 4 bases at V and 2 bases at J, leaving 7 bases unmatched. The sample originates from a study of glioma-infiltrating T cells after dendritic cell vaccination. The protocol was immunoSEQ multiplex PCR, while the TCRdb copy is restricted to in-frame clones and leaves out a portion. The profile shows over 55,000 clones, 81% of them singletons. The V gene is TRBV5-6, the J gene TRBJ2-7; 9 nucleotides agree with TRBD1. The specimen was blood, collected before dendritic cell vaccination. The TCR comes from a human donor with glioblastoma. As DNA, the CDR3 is TGTGCCAGCAGCCTTGACAGGGGGAGGGCCTACGAGCAGTACTTC. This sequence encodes CASSLDRGRAYEQYF.